This T cell receptor beta chain is drawn from a study of blood T cell repertoires in COVID-19. At the level of the study: Samples of COVID-19 (acute and convalescent) were obtained from the United States, Italy and Spain. T cells, B-cell-depleted T cells, or PBMCs supplied cDNA or gDNA.

In the source study's methods: Amplified reference gene primers provided the basis for estimating nucleated cell counts. Repertoires were generated with immunoSEQ multiplex PCR, while TCRdb's copy carries only in-frame clones and drops some. From that table come the V and J calls and clone size; the DNA was used to work out D and trimming. The top ten hold about 5% of the sample, which has approximately 45,000 clones, 80% to 90% seen once. Germline-derived CDR1 and CDR2 are SGHAT and FQNNGV. V lost 5 bases and J 3 bases, leaving 16 bases between the germline ends. The CDR3 is 16 amino acids. This TCR came from a human donor in a cohort sampled during active COVID-19. The chain couples TRBV11-2 to TRBJ2-2; D perhaps matches TRBD1 (6 bases). Source material: peripheral blood. The CDR3 DNA reads as TGTGCCAGCAGCCCTCGGCCAGGGGCCGACACCGGGGAGCTGTTTTTT. It is translated as CASSPRPGADTGELFF.